Following are 3 T cell receptor beta chains from one sample sequenced in a study of T cell responses to AZD1222 COVID-19 vaccine. Data came from immunoSEQ multiplex PCR; TCRdb stores just in-frame clones and leaves some out. Here the sample spans 100,000 to 150,000 clones, approximately 85% being singletons. Sequenced here: peripheral blood, sampled 28 days after the second AZD1222 dose. The receptors here all came from an adult who received the AZD1222 COVID-19 vaccine.

This clone was counted once. This sequence joins TRBV12-3 or TRBV12-4 and TRBJ1-2; unclear D gene. V dropped 3 bases and J dropped 4 bases, with 9 bases sitting between them. CDR3 length: 13 residues. CDR3 sequence reads: CASSLGRLYGYTF. The CDR3 nucleotides read TGTGCCAGCAGTTTGGGGAGGCTCTATGGCTACACCTTC.

The chain carries TRBV12-5 and TRBJ1-1, with 7 bases lining up with TRBD1. The V segment lost 7 bases and the J segment 7 bases; nucleotides outside the gene matches: 9. CDR1 and CDR2 (germline): LGHNT, FRNRAP. The length of the CDR3 is 13 residues. The CDR3 protein is CASALRQGSEAFF. The CDR3 bases are TGTGCTAGTGCCCTCCGACAGGGCAGTGAAGCTTTCTTT.

The chain joins TRBV19 to TRBJ1-6; 7 bases are a match to TRBD1. The CDR3 consists of 16 residues. Per germline, CDR1 LNHDA and CDR2 SQIVND (reference sequence). J was trimmed by 2 bases and V by 5 bases; bases with no gene match: 6. CDR3 in DNA: TGTGCCAGTAGTGCGACAGGGTACACCTATAATTCACCCCTCCACTTT. Translated: CASSATGYTYNSPLHF.